The sequence of this T cell receptor beta chain was determined in a study of T cell clones after liver transplantation. Study summary: Pre-transplant mixed lymphocyte reactions yielded third-party-reactive TCRbeta sequences as comparators for graft-donor-reactive sequences. Tolerance: complete withdrawal held at least one year, liver enzymes staying within twice normal. Points from the study as a whole: A larger donor-reactive than third-party decline suggested partial antigen-specific deletion.

Profiled with immunoSEQ multiplex PCR; TCRdb holds only in-frame clones, not every one. Here the sample spans about 120,000 clones, about nine tenths being singletons. Concerning this clone: Its antigen is not known.

From germline, CDR1 is SGHAT and CDR2 FQNNGV. This CDR3 region has 15 residues. V was shortened by 5 bases and J by 6 bases, with 20 bases between the two germline ends. This specimen consisted of CD4+ T cells from blood, obtained 12 months after liver transplant. V is TRBV11-2 and J is TRBJ2-7; D unclear. The sequence was collected from a human patient who received a liver transplant. Part of the T cells may come from the graft donor. CDR3 sequence: CASSPRTRARLEQYF. CDR3 in DNA: TGTGCCAGCAGCCCACGGACCCGGGCGAGGCTCGAGCAGTACTTC. The full variable domain, in which reference TRBV11-2 and TRBJ2-7 provide the parts outside the CDR3, is EAGVAQSPRYKIIEKRQSVAFWCNPISGHATLYWYQQILGQGPKLLIQFQNNGVVDDSQLPKDRFSAERLKGVDSTLKIQPAKLEDSAVYLCASSPRTRARLEQYFGPGTRLTVT.